This T cell receptor beta chain was recovered during a study of CD8 T cells in Susac syndrome. TCR beta sequences were obtained from blood CD8+ and CD4+ T cells. The patients who served as multiple sclerosis controls were treatment-naive and had stable or active relapsing-remitting disease that fulfilled the revised McDonald criteria. The CD8+ and CD4+ T cells were isolated magnetically using a negative isolation approach, whereas the TEMRA cells were enriched by FACS. The V and J ends lost 4 bases and 3 bases respectively, with 13 bases between them. The CDR3 contains 14 residues. The germline V gene has CDR1 SGHNT and CDR2 YYREEE (reference sequence). Random hexamers were used to reverse transcribe an amount of about 0.45 to 1 ug RNA. Each CDR3 protein gets one entry after TCRdb re-called the immunoSEQ multiplex PCR reads with MiXCR. The table lists about 300,000 distinct CDR3 sequences, approximately 85% of them singletons.

The chain couples TRBV5-4 to TRBJ1-1; no definite D call. The sequenced material came from CD8+ T cells from PBMCs. The clonotype originates from a human donor with multiple sclerosis. CDR3 nucleotide sequence: TGTGCCAGCAGCCTGGGCAGGATCGACACTGAAGCTTTCTTT. Residues: CASSLGRIDTEAFF.